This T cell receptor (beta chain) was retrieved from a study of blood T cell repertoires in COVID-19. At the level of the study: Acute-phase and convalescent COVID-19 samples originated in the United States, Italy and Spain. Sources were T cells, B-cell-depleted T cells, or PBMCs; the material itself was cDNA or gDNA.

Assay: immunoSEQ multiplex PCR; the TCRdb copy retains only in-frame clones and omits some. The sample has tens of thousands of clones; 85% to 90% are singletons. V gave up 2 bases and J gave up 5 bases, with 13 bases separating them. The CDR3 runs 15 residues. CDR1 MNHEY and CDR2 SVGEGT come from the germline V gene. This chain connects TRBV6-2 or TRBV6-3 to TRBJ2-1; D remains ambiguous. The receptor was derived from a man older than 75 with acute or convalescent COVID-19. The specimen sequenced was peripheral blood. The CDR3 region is CASSYPLKKNNEQFF. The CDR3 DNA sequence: TGTGCCAGCAGTTACCCACTAAAGAAAAACAATGAGCAGTTCTTC.